This T cell receptor (beta chain) came from a study of T cells in Graves' hyperthyroidism and ophthalmopathy. Whole-study findings and limits: In the analysis, a 13 V-J model separated ophthalmopathy from stable hyperthyroidism.

TCR beta CDR3 region amplification was performed from RNA transcripts. TCR CDR3 underwent first-round RT-PCR with the HTBI primer set. TCRdb reanalysed the multiplex PCR reads using MiXCR and keeps one entry per CDR3 protein. This sample has under 350,000 distinct CDR3 sequences, with around 15% found just once. The CDR3 is made up of 15 amino acids. The V end was cut by 11 bases, the J end by 5 bases, with 21 bases between. CDR1 is LNHNV, CDR2 YYDKDF, per germline (reference sequence). This clonotype was picked up a small number of times. Its specificity is unknown. Individuals with ophthalmopathy presented a Clinical Activity Score of at least 3, a NOSPECS grade of at least 4 and a duration under 3 months.

Sequencing used blood. The J gene is TRBJ1-4, the V gene TRBV15, with a weak D call TRBD1 (6 bases). The receptor was derived from a woman in her fifties or sixties with Graves' ophthalmopathy. The CDR3 sequence is CAATAGGAGNEKLFF. CDR3 nucleotide sequence: TGTGCCGCCACGGCCGGGGGCGCCGGAAATGAAAAACTGTTTTTT.